This T cell receptor beta chain originates from a study of T cell responses to AZD1222 COVID-19 vaccine. Findings and limits, study-wide: AZD1222 recipients seropositive at baseline numbered only six or seven. Variant regions that are unmutated are reportedly the target of nearly half of spike-specific TCRs. Scientists sampled the repertoires only once the peak T cell response had passed. A rise in Spike-specific TCR breadth and depth followed two AZD1222 doses.

As concerns this clone: Its target is unknown.

The CDR3 spans 13 residues. The V end was cut by 5 bases, the J end by 6 bases, with 13 bases between. Germline CDR1 and CDR2: KGHSH and LQKENI. Profiling relied on immunoSEQ multiplex PCR, and the TCRdb table lists in-frame clones only, not all of them. The data contain about 140,000 clones, approximately 93% of them singletons. J is TRBJ1-2 and V is TRBV18; D possibly corresponds to TRBD1 (6 bases). The material sequenced was peripheral blood, taken on day 0 of MenACWY control vaccination. This clonotype was obtained from an adult in good health. In nucleotides, the CDR3 is TGTGCCAGCTCAGGGTCAGGGGTGAATGGCTACACCTTC. Translated, it gives CASSGSGVNGYTF.